This T cell receptor beta chain is from a study of blood T cells in healthy people across ages. Each sample had at least 6 million PBMCs isolated. This CDR3 is 13 amino acids long. Germline V lookup: CDR1 MNHEY, CDR2 SMNVEV (reference sequence). V was clipped by 6 bases and J by 6 bases, with 14 bases between them. As concerns this clonotype: The antigen remains unidentified.

A J-beta primer mix and a sample-barcoded 5' primer were used in a second PCR of roughly 6 to 12 cycles. TCRdb re-analysed the 5' RACE reads in MiXCR, keeping a single row per CDR3 protein. The sample lists about 780,000 distinct CDR3 sequences, around 24% occurring once. Study-wide results and caveats: Donor CMV status, an unknown factor, possibly confounded changes in expanded clonotypes.

These records were also assigned to another study, of T cells of mothers and their children.

Sequencing was performed on blood. The chain couples TRBV27 to TRBJ1-2, with a possible D match to TRBD1 (5 bases). The TCR sequence derives from a boy aged 5-17 years in good health. The CDR3 loop reads CASRSSGVDGYTF. Here the CDR3 DNA reads TGTGCCAGCAGGTCGTCGGGGGTCGATGGCTACACCTTC.